This TCR beta chain comes out of a study of Graves' ophthalmopathy and Graves' hyperthyroidism. Study findings and constraints: Ophthalmopathy progression prediction by the model yielded a sensitivity of 60% to 71% and a specificity of just over 72%.

Other autoimmune disease, uncontrolled infection, pregnancy and lactation led to exclusion. This clonotype was seen a handful of times. Its antigen remains unidentified. Amplification from RNA transcripts yielded the TCR beta CDR3 regions. Investigators did first-round RT-PCR with HTBI primers, then second-round multiplex PCR. A single record per CDR3 protein comes from TCRdb applying MiXCR to the multiplex PCR reads. The table shows approximately 640,000 distinct CDR3 sequences, with about two fifths occurring only once. Germline V CDR1 and CDR2: SGHTA, FQGTGA. The CDR3 runs to 18 residues. Trimming took off 6 bases at V and 2 bases at J, with 20 bases between the two ends.

The sequencing sample was made of peripheral blood. This chain joins TRBV7-3 and TRBJ2-6; TRBD1 or TRBD2 may be the D gene (7 bases each). This TCR came from an adult man with Graves' ophthalmopathy. CDR3 DNA: TGTGCCAGCAGTCCCTCCCCGACAGGGAGGGCTGGGGCCAACGTCCTGACTTTC. Its translation is CASSPSPTGRAGANVLTF.